Listed below are T cell receptor beta chains from one sample, sequenced in a study of blood T cell repertoires in COVID-19. Clones were read by immunoSEQ multiplex PCR, and TCRdb kept only the in-frame ones, dropping some. The repertoire consists of 300,000 to 400,000 clones, with over 80% occurring once and the leading ten covering roughly 6.3%. Material for sequencing was peripheral blood. The source of these receptors is a woman in her forties or fifties with COVID-19, enrolled during active disease. The conserved cysteine and the conserved F or W are not part of the CDR3 here. Fields, in order: J gene, V gene, CDR3 protein.

>TRBJ1-2|TRBV12-3/TRBV12-4
ASSLEGRGGYT
>TRBJ1-2|TRBV2
ASRGLAGYT
>TRBJ2-1|TRBV27
ASSLALRSHSNEQF
>TRBJ1-3|TRBV14
ASSYRRGAGNTIY
>TRBJ1-3|TRBV24-1
ATRGQGAGNTIY
>TRBJ2-5|TRBV7-2
ASSLQAGEGETQY
>TRBJ2-1|TRBV29-1
SVGQKYNEQF
>TRBJ1-5|TRBV19
ASSIQQEQPQH
>TRBJ1-6|TRBV11-1
ASSFDSPNSPLH
>TRBJ1-2|TRBV18
ASSPPPIRGGYGYT
>TRBJ2-1|TRBV4-2
ASSQDSGLAGGSYGNEQF
>TRBJ2-5|TRBV7-2
ASSFTSGSSETQY
>TRBJ2-2|TRBV19
ASSMGLAGSFSGELF
>TRBJ2-5|TRBV29-1
SVVRGAGGETQY
>TRBJ2-1|TRBV5-1
ASSLLDRASYNEQF
>TRBJ2-7|TRBV5-8
ASSDPGGRYEQY
>TRBJ2-1|TRBV30
AWTLGGSSYNEQF
>TRBJ1-2|TRBV29-1
SVSGTGGAGGYT
>TRBJ2-7|TRBV12-3/TRBV12-4
ASSRDRGYEQY
>TRBJ1-2|TRBV10-3
AIKGQDVINYGYT
>TRBJ2-1|TRBV14
ASSPGPPYNEQF
>TRBJ2-1|TRBV10-3
ANSISSYNEQF
>TRBJ1-2|TRBV7-9
ASSLEAGSNYGYT
>TRBJ2-5|TRBV7-6
ASSPVLAGEMEETQY
>TRBJ1-5|TRBV30
AWSTGQVRNQPQH
>TRBJ1-2|TRBV6-5
ASSVQSNYGYT
>TRBJ2-3|TRBV2
ALAGTETYAY
>TRBJ1-1|TRBV19
ASSIRNRAFAEAF
>TRBJ1-2|TRBV30
AWGQGDYGYT
>TRBJ2-1|TRBV7-2
ASSNRGRSYNEQF
>TRBJ1-2|TRBV11-3
ASSLTGDLYGYT
>TRBJ2-5|TRBV11-2
ASSPGAGGPQETQY
>TRBJ1-3|TRBV23-1
ASSQGEGLCGNTIY
>TRBJ2-4|TRBV6-5
ASSRDTKNIQY
>TRBJ2-7|TRBV6-5
ASSYVGGGTYEQY
>TRBJ2-3|TRBV20-1
SASWLADRKDTQY
>TRBJ1-2|TRBV21-1
ASSKLGANYGYT
>TRBJ2-5|TRBV11-3
ASSLISGGETQY
>TRBJ2-5|TRBV19
ASTTDRGRGETQY
>TRBJ1-2|TRBV6-1
ASSETGAGDGYT
>TRBJ2-1|TRBV30
AYRRSGSVDEQF